Listed here is a single T cell receptor beta chain. Its antigen is as yet unknown. With autoimmune disease history or systemic immunosuppression, patients were excluded. This record comes from a study of OX40 agonist ivuxolimab in advanced cancers. Overall study: From about 23 to 85 years was the age range, with a mean of around 57 years, and about 83% were male.

Repertoires were generated with immunoSEQ multiplex PCR, while TCRdb's copy carries only in-frame clones and drops some. The sample gives 60,000 to 85,000 clones, about 88% of which show up once; roughly 4% is in the top ten. Study conclusions and caveats: Expanded peripheral T cell antigen specificity was not determined.

The CDR3 contains 16 residues. The V gene's germline CDR1 is MDHEN and CDR2 SYDVKM. V lost 3 bases, J lost 7 bases, and 9 bases stayed unmatched. V usage is TRBV28 and J usage is TRBJ2-1, with 10 bases lining up with TRBD2. The source was CD4+ or CD8+ T cells sorted from blood, collected in a trial of the OX40 agonist ivuxolimab. The source is an adult with an advanced solid tumor such as melanoma, head and neck, liver or kidney cancer. CDR3 residues: CASSLEGAGGDNEQFF. The CDR3 region has the DNA TGTGCCAGCAGTTTGGAGGGAGCGGGAGGGGATAATGAGCAGTTCTTC.